This TCR beta chain was obtained from a study of metastatic and nonmetastatic thyroid tumors. In the study overall: The study looked at repertoires side by side in blood and in tumor or nodule tissue from malignant and benign thyroid patients.

TCRdb re-called the PCR reads through MiXCR. The sample lists roughly 21,000 clones, under 30% seen once, with about 14% in the top ten. Note on this clone: Antigen: not known.

CDR3 length: 16 amino acids. Trimming removed 4 bases at V and 2 bases at J, with 17 bases between. Germline V gene sequence: CDR1 SGHAT, CDR2 FQNNGV. Study results and caveats: A significant increase in TCR beta diversity was reportedly seen in malignant thyroid tumors relative to benign nodules, in blood and tumor.

Patients underwent thyroid surgery, and none had received any treatment before it. The specimen sequenced was tumor tissue. The chain links TRBV11-2 to TRBJ1-2; D might be TRBD1 (6 bases). This receptor was taken from a male donor with papillary thyroid cancer or a benign thyroid nodule (not recorded which). Some clones in this sample may be carry-over from other donors' samples. Here the CDR3 DNA reads TGTGCCAGCAGCTCCCTCGACAGGACCACGAACTATGGCTACACCTTC. Its translation: CASSSLDRTTNYGYTF.